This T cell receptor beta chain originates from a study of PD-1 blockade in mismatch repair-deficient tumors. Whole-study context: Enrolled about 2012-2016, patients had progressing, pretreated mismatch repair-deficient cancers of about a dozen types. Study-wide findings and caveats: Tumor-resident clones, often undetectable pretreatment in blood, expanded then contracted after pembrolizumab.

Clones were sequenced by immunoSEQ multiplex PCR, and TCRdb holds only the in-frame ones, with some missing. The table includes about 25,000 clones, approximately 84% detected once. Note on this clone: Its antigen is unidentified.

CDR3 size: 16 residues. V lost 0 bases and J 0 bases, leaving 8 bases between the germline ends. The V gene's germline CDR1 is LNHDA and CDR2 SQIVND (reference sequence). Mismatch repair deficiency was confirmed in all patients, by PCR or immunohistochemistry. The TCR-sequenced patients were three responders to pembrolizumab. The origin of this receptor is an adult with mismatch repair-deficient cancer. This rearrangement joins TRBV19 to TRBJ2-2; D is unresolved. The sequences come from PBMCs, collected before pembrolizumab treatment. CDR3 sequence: CASSIEGGTNTGELFF. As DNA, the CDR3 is TGTGCCAGTAGTATAGAAGGCGGAACGAACACCGGGGAGCTGTTTTTT.